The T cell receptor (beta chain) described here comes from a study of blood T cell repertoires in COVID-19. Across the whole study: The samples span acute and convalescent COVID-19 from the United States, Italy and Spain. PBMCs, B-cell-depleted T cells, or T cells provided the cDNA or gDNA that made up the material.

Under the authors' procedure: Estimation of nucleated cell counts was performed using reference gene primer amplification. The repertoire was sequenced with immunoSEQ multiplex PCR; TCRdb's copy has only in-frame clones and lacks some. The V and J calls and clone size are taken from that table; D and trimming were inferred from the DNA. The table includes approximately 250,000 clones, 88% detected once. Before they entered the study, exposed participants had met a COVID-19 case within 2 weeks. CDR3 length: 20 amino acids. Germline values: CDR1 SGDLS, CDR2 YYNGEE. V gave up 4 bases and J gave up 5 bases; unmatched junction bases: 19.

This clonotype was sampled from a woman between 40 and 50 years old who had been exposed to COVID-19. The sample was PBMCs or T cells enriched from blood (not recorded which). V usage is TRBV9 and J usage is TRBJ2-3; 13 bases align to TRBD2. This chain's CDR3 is CASSPRAGTSGIIGGDTQYF. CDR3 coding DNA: TGTGCCAGCAGCCCAAGAGCCGGGACTAGCGGGATAATCGGGGGAGATACGCAGTATTTT. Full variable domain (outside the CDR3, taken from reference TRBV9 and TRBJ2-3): DSGVTQTPKHLITATGQRVTLRCSPRSGDLSVYWYQQSLDQGLQFLIQYYNGEERAKGNILERFSAQQFPDLHSELNLSSLELGDSALYFCASSPRAGTSGIIGGDTQYFGPGTRLTVL.